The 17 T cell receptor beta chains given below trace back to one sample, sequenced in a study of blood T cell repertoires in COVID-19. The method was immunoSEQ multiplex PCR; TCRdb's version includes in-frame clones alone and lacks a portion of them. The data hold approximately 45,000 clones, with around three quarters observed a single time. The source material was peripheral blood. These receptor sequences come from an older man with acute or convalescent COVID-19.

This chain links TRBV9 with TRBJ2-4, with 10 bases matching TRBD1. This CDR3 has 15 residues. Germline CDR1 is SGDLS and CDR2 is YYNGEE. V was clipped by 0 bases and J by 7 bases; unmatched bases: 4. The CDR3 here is CASSVAGTGVNIQYF. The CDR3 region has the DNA TGTGCCAGCAGCGTAGCCGGGACAGGGGTTAACATTCAGTACTTC.

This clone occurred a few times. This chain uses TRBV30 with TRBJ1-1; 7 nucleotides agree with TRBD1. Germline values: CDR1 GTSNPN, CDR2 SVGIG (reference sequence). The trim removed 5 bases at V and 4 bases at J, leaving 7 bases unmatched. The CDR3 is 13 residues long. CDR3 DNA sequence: TGTGCCTGGGAAAGGACAGGTATCACTGAAGCTTTCTTT. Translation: CAWERTGITEAFF.

As DNA, the CDR3 is TGTGCCAGCAGCCTCGGAGGGACTGGGGCCAACGTCCTGACTTTC. Its protein product is CASSLGGTGANVLTF. The rearrangement joins TRBV6-2 or TRBV6-3 to TRBJ2-6, with D possibly matching TRBD2 (6 bases). The germline gives CDR1 MNHEY, CDR2 SVGEGT. The CDR3 covers 15 residues. Trimming took off 6 bases at V and 2 bases at J, with 11 bases between the two ends.

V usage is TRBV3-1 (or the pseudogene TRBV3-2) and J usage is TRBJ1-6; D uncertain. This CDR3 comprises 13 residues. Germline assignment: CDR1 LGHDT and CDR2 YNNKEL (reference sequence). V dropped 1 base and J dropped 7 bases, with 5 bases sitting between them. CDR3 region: CASSQGQNSPLHF. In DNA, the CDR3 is TGTGCCAGCAGCCAAGGTCAGAATTCACCCCTCCACTTT.

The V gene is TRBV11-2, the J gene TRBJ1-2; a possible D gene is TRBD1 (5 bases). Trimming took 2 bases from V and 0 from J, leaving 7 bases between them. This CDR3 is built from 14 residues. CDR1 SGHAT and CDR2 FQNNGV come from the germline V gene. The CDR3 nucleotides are TGTGCCAGCAGCTTAACAGGTTCTAACTATGGCTACACCTTC. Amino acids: CASSLTGSNYGYTF.

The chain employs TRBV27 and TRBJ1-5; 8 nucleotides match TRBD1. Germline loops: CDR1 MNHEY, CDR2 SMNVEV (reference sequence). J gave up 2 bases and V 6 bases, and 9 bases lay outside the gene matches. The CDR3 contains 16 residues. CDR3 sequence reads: CASRRQGAGGNQPQHF. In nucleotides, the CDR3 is TGTGCCAGCAGGAGGCAGGGGGCCGGGGGCAATCAGCCCCAGCATTTT.

This chain's CDR3 is CASSPRLQETQYF. CDR3 in DNA: TGTGCCAGCTCACCTCGGTTACAAGAGACCCAGTACTTC. The chain recombines TRBV18 with TRBJ2-5; D is uncertain. The germline gives CDR1 KGHSH, CDR2 LQKENI. CDR3 size: 13 residues. V lost 3 bases, J lost 2 bases, and 7 bases lay in between.

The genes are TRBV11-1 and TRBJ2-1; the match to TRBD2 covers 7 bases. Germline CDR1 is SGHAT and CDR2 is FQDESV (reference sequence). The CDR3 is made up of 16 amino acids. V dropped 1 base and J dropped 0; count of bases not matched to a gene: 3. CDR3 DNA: TGTGCCAGCAGCTTAGGTGGGGAGGGCTCCTACAATGAGCAGTTCTTC. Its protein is CASSLGGEGSYNEQFF.

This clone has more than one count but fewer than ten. The CDR3 sequence: CASNTLRGGKRTQYF. Here the CDR3 DNA reads TGTGCCAGCAACACTCTGAGGGGGGGGAAGAGGACCCAGTACTTC. The rearrangement uses TRBV28 and TRBJ2-5; D is perhaps TRBD2 (7 bases). The CDR3 is made up of 15 amino acids. Trimming cost V 7 bases and J 7 bases, with 22 bases left between them. CDR1 MDHEN and CDR2 SYDVKM come from the germline V gene.

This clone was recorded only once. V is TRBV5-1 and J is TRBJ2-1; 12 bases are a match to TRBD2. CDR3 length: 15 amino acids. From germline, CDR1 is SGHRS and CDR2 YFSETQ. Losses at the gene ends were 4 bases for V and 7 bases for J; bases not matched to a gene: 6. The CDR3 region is CASSETTSGRNEQFF. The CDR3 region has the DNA TGCGCCAGCAGCGAAACTACTAGCGGGAGGAATGAGCAGTTCTTC.

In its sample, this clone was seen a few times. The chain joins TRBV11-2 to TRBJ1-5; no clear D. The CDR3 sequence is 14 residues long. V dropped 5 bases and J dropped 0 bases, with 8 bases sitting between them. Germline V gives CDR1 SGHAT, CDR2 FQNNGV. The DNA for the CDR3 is TGTGCCAGCAGCCACGGGGATAGCAATCAGCCCCAGCATTTT. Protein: CASSHGDSNQPQHF.

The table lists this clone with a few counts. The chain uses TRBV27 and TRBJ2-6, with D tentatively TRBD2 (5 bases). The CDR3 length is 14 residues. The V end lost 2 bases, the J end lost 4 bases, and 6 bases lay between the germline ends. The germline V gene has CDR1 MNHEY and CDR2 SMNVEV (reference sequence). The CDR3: CASSLAGGANVLTF. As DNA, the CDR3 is TGTGCCAGCAGTTTAGCGGGCGGGGCCAACGTCCTGACTTTC.

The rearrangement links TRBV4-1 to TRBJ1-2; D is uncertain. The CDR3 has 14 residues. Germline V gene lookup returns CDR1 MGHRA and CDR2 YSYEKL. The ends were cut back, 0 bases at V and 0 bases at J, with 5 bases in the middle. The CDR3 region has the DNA TGCGCCAGCAGCCAAGATCCTGCTAACTATGGCTACACCTTC. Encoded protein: CASSQDPANYGYTF.

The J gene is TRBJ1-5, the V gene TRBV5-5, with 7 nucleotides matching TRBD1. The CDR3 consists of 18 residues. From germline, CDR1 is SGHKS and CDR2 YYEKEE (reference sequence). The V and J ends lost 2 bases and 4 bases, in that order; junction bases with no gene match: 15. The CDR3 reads CASSFTPNHRGGNQPQHF. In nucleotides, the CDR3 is TGTGCCAGCAGCTTCACACCAAATCACAGGGGTGGGAATCAGCCCCAGCATTTT.

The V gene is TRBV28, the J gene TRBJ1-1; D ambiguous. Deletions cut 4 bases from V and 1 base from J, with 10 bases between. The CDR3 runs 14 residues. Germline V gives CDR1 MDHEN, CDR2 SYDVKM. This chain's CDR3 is CASSSYEENTEAFF. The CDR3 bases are TGTGCCAGCAGTTCCTATGAGGAGAACACTGAAGCTTTCTTT.

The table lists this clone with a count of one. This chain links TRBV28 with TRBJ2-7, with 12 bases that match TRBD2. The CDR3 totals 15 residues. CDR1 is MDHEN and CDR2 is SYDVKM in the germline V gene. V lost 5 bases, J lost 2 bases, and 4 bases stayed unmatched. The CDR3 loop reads CASSLAGGGAYEQYF. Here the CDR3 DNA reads TGTGCCAGCAGTCTAGCGGGAGGGGGGGCCTACGAGCAGTACTTC. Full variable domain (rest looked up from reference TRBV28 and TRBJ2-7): DVKVTQSSRYLVKRTGEKVFLECVQDMDHENMFWYRQDPGLGLRLIYFSYDVKMKEKGDIPEGYSVSREKKERFSLILESASTNQTSMYLCASSLAGGGAYEQYFGPGTRLTVT.

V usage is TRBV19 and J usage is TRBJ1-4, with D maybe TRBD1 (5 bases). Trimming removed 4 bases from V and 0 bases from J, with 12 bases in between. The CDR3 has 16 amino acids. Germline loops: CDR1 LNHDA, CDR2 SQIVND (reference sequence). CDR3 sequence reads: CASSTRQFATNEKLFF. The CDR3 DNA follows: TGTGCCAGTAGTACTAGACAGTTCGCAACTAATGAAAAACTGTTTTTT.